Listed below are T cell receptor beta chains from one sample, sequenced in a study of control samples from healthy donors and cancer patients. Using immunoSEQ multiplex PCR, the repertoire was profiled, and TCRdb retains in-frame clones only, with some absent. The sample has 100,000 to 150,000 clones; around 90% are singletons. The specimen was blood. These receptors all come from a man aged 35-49 years in good health. Both conserved end residues are part of each CDR3. A D gene is named only where the DNA matches it firmly. A row's size may be missing; if present it is once, few, many or a size class.

d_gene: NA; j_gene: TRBJ1-2; len: 11; abundance: NA; v_gene: TRBV30; CDR3aa: CAWSANYGYTF; CDR3nt: TGTGCCTGGAGTGCCAACTATGGCTACACCTTC
d_gene: NA; j_gene: TRBJ2-3; len: 14; abundance: NA; v_gene: TRBV6-5; CDR3aa: CASKLGLSTDTQYF; CDR3nt: TGTGCCAGCAAGTTGGGGCTTAGCACAGATACGCAGTATTTT
d_gene: NA; j_gene: TRBJ2-2; len: 12; abundance: NA; v_gene: TRBV28; CDR3aa: CASRLNTGELFF; CDR3nt: TGTGCCAGCAGACTGAACACCGGGGAGCTGTTTTTT
d_gene: TRBD2; j_gene: TRBJ2-5; len: 13; abundance: NA; v_gene: TRBV2; CDR3aa: CASSQLAFRTQYF; CDR3nt: TGTGCCAGCAGTCAACTAGCGTTCAGGACCCAGTACTTC
d_gene: TRBD2; j_gene: TRBJ2-1; len: 15; abundance: once; v_gene: TRBV30; CDR3aa: CACFGTSGSYNEQFF; CDR3nt: TGTGCCTGCTTCGGGACTAGCGGGTCCTACAATGAGCAGTTCTTC
d_gene: NA; j_gene: TRBJ2-3; len: 15; abundance: NA; v_gene: TRBV6-5; CDR3aa: CASRGRAVVSDTQYF; CDR3nt: TGTGCCAGCAGGGGCAGGGCCGTCGTCTCAGATACGCAGTATTTT
d_gene: NA; j_gene: TRBJ1-2; len: 15; abundance: NA; v_gene: TRBV6-1; CDR3aa: CASSEAAGANYGYTF; CDR3nt: TGTGCCAGCAGTGAAGCAGCAGGAGCGAACTATGGCTACACCTTC
d_gene: NA; j_gene: TRBJ2-5; len: 16; abundance: NA; v_gene: TRBV20-1; CDR3aa: CSASSRGASGQETQYF; CDR3nt: TGCAGTGCTAGTTCGAGGGGAGCCAGCGGGCAAGAGACCCAGTACTTC
d_gene: NA; j_gene: TRBJ1-2; len: 12; abundance: NA; v_gene: TRBV19; CDR3aa: CATRLQGGGYTF; CDR3nt: TGTGCCACTCGTTTACAGGGAGGTGGCTACACCTTC
d_gene: TRBD2; j_gene: TRBJ2-3; len: 15; abundance: NA; v_gene: TRBV6-4; CDR3aa: CASSDSSGGADTQYF; CDR3nt: TGTGCCAGCAGTGACTCTAGCGGGGGGGCCGATACGCAGTATTTT
d_gene: NA; j_gene: TRBJ1-6; len: 14; abundance: NA; v_gene: TRBV6-1; CDR3aa: CASSEGSTLSPLHF; CDR3nt: TGTGCCAGCAGTGAGGGATCGACCCTTTCACCCCTCCACTTT